The rows below give T cell receptor beta chains drawn from one sample of a study of blood T cell repertoires in COVID-19. Generated by immunoSEQ multiplex PCR, the TCRdb table keeps only in-frame clones and is missing some. The data show over 100,000 clones, around 90% seen once. The sample comprised peripheral blood. Source of these receptors: a human donor in a cohort sampled during active COVID-19. Each CDR3 is given with its conserved first and last residue. A D gene is named only where the DNA matches it firmly. Expanded clones get a size class; other rows say once, few or many, or leave the size out.

CDR3 | DNA | size | D | J | V
CASSYERQPQTQYF | TGTGCCAGCAGTTACGAGCGACAGCCCCAGACCCAGTACTTC | NA | NA | TRBJ2-5 | TRBV6-5
CASSLADRGVTTYEQYF | TGTGCCAGCAGCTTAGCGGACCGGGGGGTCACTACCTACGAGCAGTACTTC | NA | TRBD2 | TRBJ2-7 | TRBV7-6
CASGLGTGHYGYTF | TGTGCCAGCGGACTCGGGACAGGGCACTATGGCTACACCTTC | once | TRBD1 | TRBJ1-2 | TRBV7-9
CASNPLAGSNTGELFF | TGCGCCAGCAACCCTTTAGCGGGATCGAACACCGGGGAGCTGTTTTTT | NA | TRBD2 | TRBJ2-2 | TRBV5-1
CASSLVMARPPYEQYF | TGCGCCAGCAGCTTGGTCATGGCGCGGCCCCCCTACGAGCAGTACTTC | NA | NA | TRBJ2-7 | TRBV5-1
CASSLAPASEQFF | TGTGCTAGCAGCTTAGCCCCTGCGAGTGAGCAGTTCTTC | NA | NA | TRBJ2-1 | TRBV7-7
CASSLSGAAVGTDTQYF | TGTGCCAGCAGCTTAAGCGGAGCGGCGGTTGGCACAGATACGCAGTATTTT | NA | NA | TRBJ2-3 | TRBV7-3
CASTQTGTYEQYF | TGTGCCAGCACCCAGACAGGGACCTACGAGCAGTACTTC | few | TRBD1 | TRBJ2-7 | TRBV6-5
CASSLDRDQPQHF | TGTGCCAGCAGTCTGGACAGAGATCAGCCCCAGCATTTT | NA | NA | TRBJ1-5 | TRBV6-2/TRBV6-3
CASSTERTGLGGPDTQYF | TGTGCCAGCAGCACTGAACGGACGGGACTAGGGGGCCCAGATACGCAGTATTTT | NA | NA | TRBJ2-3 | TRBV7-9
CASSATGNTIYF | TGTGCCAGCAGCGCCACAGGAAACACCATATATTTT | NA | NA | TRBJ1-3 | TRBV7-2
CATSDVGTEAFF | TGTGCCACCAGTGATGTAGGGACAGAAGCTTTCTTT | NA | NA | TRBJ1-1 | TRBV24-1
CASNTGRGEVAIYEQYF | TGCGCCAGCAATACGGGGAGGGGGGAAGTGGCCATCTACGAGCAGTACTTC | NA | NA | TRBJ2-7 | TRBV10-1
CASSQAPGQGGFHLEQYF | TGTGCCAGCAGCCAGGCCCCGGGACAGGGGGGGTTCCACCTCGAGCAGTACTTC | NA | TRBD1 | TRBJ2-7 | TRBV4-2
CATSRGAGPNYGYTF | TGTGCCACCAGCAGAGGAGCAGGGCCTAACTATGGCTACACCTTC | NA | NA | TRBJ1-2 | TRBV15
CASSLTPSRNEQFF | TGTGCCAGCAGCTTAACCCCGTCCCGCAATGAGCAGTTCTTC | NA | NA | TRBJ2-1 | TRBV7-3
CASSLPGAQGVYGYTF | TGTGCCAGCAGCTTACCAGGCGCACAGGGAGTCTATGGCTACACCTTC | NA | NA | TRBJ1-2 | TRBV5-4